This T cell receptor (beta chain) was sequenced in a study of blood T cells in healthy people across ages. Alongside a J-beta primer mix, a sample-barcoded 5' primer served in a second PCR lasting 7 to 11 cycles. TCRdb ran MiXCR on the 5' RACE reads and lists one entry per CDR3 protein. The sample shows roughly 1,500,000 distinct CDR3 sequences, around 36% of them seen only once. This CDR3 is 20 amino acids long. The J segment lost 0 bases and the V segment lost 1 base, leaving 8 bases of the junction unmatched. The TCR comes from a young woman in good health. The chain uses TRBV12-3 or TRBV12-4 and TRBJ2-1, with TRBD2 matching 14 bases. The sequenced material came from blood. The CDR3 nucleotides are TGTGCCAGCAGTTTAGTTACGACTAGCGGGGGGGGTCGCTCCTACAATGAGCAGTTCTTC. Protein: CASSLVTTSGGGRSYNEQFF.